This T cell receptor (beta chain) came from a study of T cells in Graves' hyperthyroidism and ophthalmopathy. Amplification targeted TCR beta CDR3 regions from RNA transcripts. The TCR CDR3 first-round RT-PCR relied on the HTBI primer set. One entry per CDR3 protein results from TCRdb running MiXCR on the multiplex PCR reads. This table has around 420,000 distinct CDR3 sequences, 15% to 18% appearing once. The CDR3 is made up of 14 amino acids. The trim removed 5 bases at V and 2 bases at J, leaving 3 bases unmatched. Study conclusions and caveats: In the blood, most expanded thyroid clonotypes above 0.001 appeared as well.

The sample holds many counts of this clonotype. Its target is not known. Sample: blood. This receptor was obtained from a woman between 18 and 29 years old with Graves' hyperthyroidism. The V gene is TRBV12-3 or TRBV12-4, the J gene TRBJ2-7, with 10 bases that match TRBD1. The CDR3 spells CASSPGQGPYEQYF. As DNA, the CDR3 is TGTGCCAGCAGTCCGGGACAGGGGCCCTACGAGCAGTACTTC.